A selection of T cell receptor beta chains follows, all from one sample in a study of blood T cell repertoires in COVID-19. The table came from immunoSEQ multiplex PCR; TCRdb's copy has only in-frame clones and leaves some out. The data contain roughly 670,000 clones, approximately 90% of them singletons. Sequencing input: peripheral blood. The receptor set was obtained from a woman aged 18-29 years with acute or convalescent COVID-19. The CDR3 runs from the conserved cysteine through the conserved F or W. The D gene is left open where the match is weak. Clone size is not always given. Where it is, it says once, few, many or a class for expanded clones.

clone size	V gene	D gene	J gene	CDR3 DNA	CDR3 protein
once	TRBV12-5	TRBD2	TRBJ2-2	TGTGCTAGTGGTTTGGTAGGCGGGGGTTTTGACACCGGGGAGCTGTTTTTT	CASGLVGGGFDTGELFF
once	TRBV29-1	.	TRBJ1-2	TGCAGCGTTGAGCAGGAGGCGGATTATGGCTACACCTTC	CSVEQEADYGYTF
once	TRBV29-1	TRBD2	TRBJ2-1	TGCAGCGTTAGCGGGAGCTCCTACAATGAGCAGTTCTTC	CSVSGSSYNEQFF
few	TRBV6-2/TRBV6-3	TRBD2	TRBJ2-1	TGTGCCAGCAGTCTAGCGGGGCACAATGAGCAGTTCTTC	CASSLAGHNEQFF
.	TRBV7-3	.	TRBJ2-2	TGTGCCAGCACCGAGACCGGGGAGCTGTTTTTT	CASTETGELFF
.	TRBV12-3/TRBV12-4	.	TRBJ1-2	TGTGCCAGCAGTTTACGGCGGCTGGATGGCTACACCTTC	CASSLRRLDGYTF
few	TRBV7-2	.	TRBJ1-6	TGTGCCAGCAGCTTAGCGCTAACCAAAACTAATTCACCCCTCCACTTT	CASSLALTKTNSPLHF
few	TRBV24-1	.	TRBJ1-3	TGTGCCACCAGTGATTCCACAGCTGGAAACACCATATATTTT	CATSDSTAGNTIYF
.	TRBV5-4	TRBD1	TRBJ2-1	TGTGCCAGCAGCACACGGGACAGGGGGATCAATGAGCAGTTCTTC	CASSTRDRGINEQFF
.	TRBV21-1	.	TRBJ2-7	TGTGCCAGCAGCACTACCTCACACCAGGGACTAGCGGGAACCTACGAGCAGTACTTC	CASSTTSHQGLAGTYEQYF
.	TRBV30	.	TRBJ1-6	TGTGCCTGGAGTCTAAAGGAGTTCTCCTATAATTCACCCCTCCACTTT	CAWSLKEFSYNSPLHF
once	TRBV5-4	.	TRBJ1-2	TGTGCCAGCAGCTTCGGTGATGGCTACACCTTC	CASSFGDGYTF
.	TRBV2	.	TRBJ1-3	TGTGCCAGCAGCGCAACAGGCTCTGGAAACACCATATATTTT	CASSATGSGNTIYF
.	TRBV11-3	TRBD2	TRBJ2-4	TGTGCCAGCAGCTCGGGGGGAGGAGGGAGGGACATTCAGTACTTC	CASSSGGGGRDIQYF
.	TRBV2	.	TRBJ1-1	TGTGCCAGCATGGGGCAGGGGCTTAAGAACACTGAAGCTTTCTTT	CASMGQGLKNTEAFF
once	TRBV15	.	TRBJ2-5	TGTGCCACCAGCAGAGACAGGGTTCGGGAGACCCAGTACTTC	CATSRDRVRETQYF
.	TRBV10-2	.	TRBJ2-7	TGCGCCACCACCTTGGAGGGTATAGGAGAGCAGTACTTC	CATTLEGIGEQYF
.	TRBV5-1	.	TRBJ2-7	TGCGCCAGCAGTTCAACAAGTGCGGGGTTAACCTACGAGCAGTACTTC	CASSSTSAGLTYEQYF
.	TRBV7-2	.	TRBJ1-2	TGTGCCAGCAGCTCCTACAGGGAGCCCTATGGCTACACCTTC	CASSSYREPYGYTF
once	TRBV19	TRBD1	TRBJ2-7	TGTGCCAGTAGTGTGGACAGGGGGCGATCCGAGCAGTACTTC	CASSVDRGRSEQYF
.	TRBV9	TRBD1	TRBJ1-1	TGTGCCAGCAGCCCCCGGGACAGGGAGGTAGCTTTCTTT	CASSPRDREVAFF
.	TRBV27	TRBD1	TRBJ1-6	TGTGCCAGCAGTTTAGACAGGGTCGGGAACTCACCCCTCCACTTT	CASSLDRVGNSPLHF
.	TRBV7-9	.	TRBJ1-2	TGTGCCAGCAGCGGCAGACAGGATGGCTACACCTTC	CASSGRQDGYTF
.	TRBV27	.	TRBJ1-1	TGTGCCAGCAGTTTCGCGCTCGGCACTGAAGCTTTCTTT	CASSFALGTEAFF
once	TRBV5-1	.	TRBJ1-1	TGCGCCACAGCACCATCGGCAGGTGGAGGGACTGAAGCTTTCTTT	CATAPSAGGGTEAFF
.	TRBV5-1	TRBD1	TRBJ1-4	TGCGCCAGCAGCCCGGGACAGGGGATCTTTAATGAAAAACTGTTTTTT	CASSPGQGIFNEKLFF
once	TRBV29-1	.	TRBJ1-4	TGCAGCGTTGAAGGACTGTTTTCTAATGAAAAACTGTTTTTT	CSVEGLFSNEKLFF
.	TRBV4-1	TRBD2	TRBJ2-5	TGCGCCAGCAGCCAAAGGCCCCTAGCGGGGGTGGAGACCCAGTACTTC	CASSQRPLAGVETQYF
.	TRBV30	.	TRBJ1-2	TGTGCCTGGAGCGCCGGCAGGGACTATGGCTACACCTTC	CAWSAGRDYGYTF
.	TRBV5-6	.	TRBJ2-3	TGTGCCAGCAGCTGGTTGGCCAGGGAAACAGATACGCAGTATTTT	CASSWLARETDTQYF
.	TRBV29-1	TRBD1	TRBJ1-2	TGCAGCGCCAGGGACAGACGAAACTATGGCTACACCTTC	CSARDRRNYGYTF
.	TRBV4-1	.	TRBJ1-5	TGCGCCAGCAGCCCTCTGAACACGAAATCCCAGCCCCAGCATTTT	CASSPLNTKSQPQHF
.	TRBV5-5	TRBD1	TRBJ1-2	TGTGCCAGCAGCCCGGACAGGGTTCACTACACCTTC	CASSPDRVHYTF
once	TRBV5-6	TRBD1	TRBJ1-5	TGTGCCAGCAGCTTGGCCCGGACAGGAACCTATAGCAATCAGCCCCAGCATTTT	CASSLARTGTYSNQPQHF
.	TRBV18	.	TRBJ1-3	TGTGCCAGCTCACCTCAGCGGGCTGTAGCTGGAAACACCATATATTTT	CASSPQRAVAGNTIYF
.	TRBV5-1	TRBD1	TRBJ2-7	TGCGCCAGCAGCCCCAGACAGGGGGCTCAAACTTACGAGCAGTACTTC	CASSPRQGAQTYEQYF
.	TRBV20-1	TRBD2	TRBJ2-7	TGCAGTGGGGACTATCAGGCCGAGCAGTACTTC	CSGDYQAEQYF
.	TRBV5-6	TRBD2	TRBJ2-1	TGTGCCAGCAGCCTGGGCGGCTACCTGGGGGGGAATGAGCAGTTCTTC	CASSLGGYLGGNEQFF
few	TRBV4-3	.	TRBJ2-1	TGCGCCAGCAGCCAAGACCCGATCGTCTATGCGGCCTCCTACAATGAGCAGTTCTTC	CASSQDPIVYAASYNEQFF
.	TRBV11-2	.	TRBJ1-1	TGTGCCAGCAGCTCAGCAGGGCCTGAAGCTTTCTTT	CASSSAGPEAFF
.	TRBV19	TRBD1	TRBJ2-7	TGTGCCAGTGGAGTCGGGACAGAAAGTAGGGGCGGGCAGTACTTC	CASGVGTESRGGQYF
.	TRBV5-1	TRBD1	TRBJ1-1	TGCGCCAGCAGCTTAACTACTCTTATACAGGGGGCTAACACTGAAGCTTTCTTT	CASSLTTLIQGANTEAFF
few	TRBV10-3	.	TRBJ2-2	TGTGCCATCAGTGTAAGCAGGGGTCTTGCCGGGGAGCTGTTTTTT	CAISVSRGLAGELFF
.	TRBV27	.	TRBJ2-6	TGTGCCAGCAGTTTAGCGCCGGTCTCTGGGGCCAACGTCCTGACTTTC	CASSLAPVSGANVLTF
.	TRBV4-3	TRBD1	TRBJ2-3	TGCGCCAGCAGACCAGAACTGACAGGGGGGGGAGCAGATACGCAGTATTTT	CASRPELTGGGADTQYF
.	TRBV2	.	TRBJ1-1	TGTGCCAGCAGTGAAGTAGGAGTGAACACTGAAGCTTTCTTT	CASSEVGVNTEAFF
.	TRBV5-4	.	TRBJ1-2	TGTGCCAGCAGCCCCCCAAGCGAGGCAGGGAAATTACGCGGCTACACCTTC	CASSPPSEAGKLRGYTF
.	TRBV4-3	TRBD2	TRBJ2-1	TGCGCCAGCAGCCGTACCAACGGGGGGAGAACTAACAATGAGCAGTTCTTC	CASSRTNGGRTNNEQFF
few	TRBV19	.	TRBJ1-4	TGTGCCAGTAGAACGACGACTATTAATGAAAAACTGTTTTTT	CASRTTTINEKLFF
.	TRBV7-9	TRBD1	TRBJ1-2	TGTGCCAGCAGCTTAGTAATCCCGGGACAGCATGGCTACACCTTC	CASSLVIPGQHGYTF
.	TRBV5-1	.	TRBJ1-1	TGCGCCAGCAGCCCATCAACAGGGAGTACTGAAGCTTTCTTT	CASSPSTGSTEAFF
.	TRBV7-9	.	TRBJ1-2	TGTGCCAGCAGCCTTATAGGGGTCTACAGCTACACCTTC	CASSLIGVYSYTF